The 20 T cell receptor beta chains given below trace back to one sample, sequenced in a study of cytomegalovirus exposure and HLA in healthy donors. Only in-frame clones appear in the TCRdb table, and some are missing; sequencing was by immunoSEQ multiplex PCR. In the table there are a few hundred thousand clones, roughly 87% of which are singletons. The material sequenced was PBMCs. These receptors were collected from a man aged 18 to 30 in good health and CMV-seropositive.

The chain has TRBV4-2 and TRBJ1-1; 9 bases are shared with TRBD1. Germline V gives CDR1 LGHNA, CDR2 YNFKEQ. CDR3 length: 16 amino acids. J lost 4 bases, V lost 4 bases, and 10 bases had no gene match. As DNA, the CDR3 is TGTGCCAGCAGCCCCCCGGGACAGGGTATTAGCACTGAAGCTTTCTTT. This codes for CASSPPGQGISTEAFF.

This chain joins TRBV7-3 and TRBJ2-2, with 9 bases fitting TRBD2. Germline V gene sequence: CDR1 SGHTA, CDR2 FQGTGA. The CDR3 contains 14 residues. V shed 3 bases and J 7 bases; nucleotides not matched to a gene: 3. The CDR3 DNA reads as TGTGCCAGCAGCTTCACTAGCGGGTACGGGGAGCTGTTTTTT. It codes for CASSFTSGYGELFF.

The CDR3 DNA follows: TGTGCCAGCAGTTTAGGAGGATTCACTGAAGCTTTCTTT. Residues: CASSLGGFTEAFF. The chain couples TRBV27 to TRBJ1-1; D not resolved. Germline assignment: CDR1 MNHEY and CDR2 SMNVEV (reference sequence). CDR3 length: 13 residues. V lost 2 bases, J lost 4 bases, and 8 bases lay in between.

The chain recombines TRBV7-2 with TRBJ1-1; D ambiguous. The CDR3 spans 13 residues. Germline CDR1 and CDR2: SGHTA and FQGNSA. Trimming left V 3 bases short and J 1 base short, with 6 bases between. For the CDR3, the DNA is TGTGCCAGCAGCTTGTGGCCGAACACTGAAGCTTTCTTT. Translation gives CASSLWPNTEAFF.

The J gene is TRBJ2-5, the V gene TRBV18, with D perhaps matching TRBD1 (5 bases). The V gene's germline CDR1 is KGHSH and CDR2 LQKENI. CDR3 length: 13 amino acids. Trimming removed 1 base at V and 5 bases at J, with 8 bases between. The DNA of the CDR3 is TGTGCCAGCTCACCACGGGGCGCCGAGACCCAGTACTTC. It codes for CASSPRGAETQYF. The complete variable domain, with remaining parts taken from reference TRBV18 and TRBJ2-5, reads NAGVMQNPRHLVRRRGQEARLRCSPMKGHSHVYWYRQLPEEGLKFMVYLQKENIIDESGMPKERFSAEFPKEGPSILRIQQVVRGDSAAYFCASSPRGAETQYFGPGTRLLVL.

The rearrangement links TRBV6-5 to TRBJ2-7; D may correspond to TRBD1 or TRBD2 (5 bases each). There are 14 residues in the CDR3. Germline loops: CDR1 MNHEY, CDR2 SVGAGI. V lost 5 bases, J lost 2 bases, and 13 bases lay in between. The CDR3 DNA follows: TGTGCCAGCAGTAAACCGGGACCTACCTACGAGCAGTACTTC. It specifies CASSKPGPTYEQYF.

The chain employs TRBV4-1 and TRBJ1-5; D perhaps matches TRBD1 (5 bases). The CDR3 sequence is 17 residues long. V gave up 3 bases and J gave up 2 bases, with 17 bases separating them. Germline V lookup: CDR1 MGHRA, CDR2 YSYEKL. The CDR3 reads CASSQIGGEGRNQPQHF. The CDR3 DNA reads as TGCGCCAGCAGCCAGATTGGTGGGGAGGGGCGCAATCAGCCCCAGCATTTT.

The rearrangement links TRBV7-2 to TRBJ1-2, with a weak D call TRBD1 (6 bases). The CDR3 covers 14 residues. Trimming removed 5 bases at V and 7 bases at J, with 17 bases between. Germline lookup yields CDR1 SGHTA and CDR2 FQGNSA. CDR3 nucleotide sequence: TGTGCCAGCAGCCCAGGGGTAGGGGAGGGTGGCTACACCTTC. It encodes CASSPGVGEGGYTF. The whole variable domain, filled in from reference TRBV7-2 and TRBJ1-2, reads GAGVSQSPSNKVTEKGKDVELRCDPISGHTALYWYRQSLGQGLEFLIYFQGNSAPDKSGLPSDRFSAERTGGSVSTLTIQRTQQEDSAVYLCASSPGVGEGGYTFGSGTRLTVV.

This sequence joins TRBV11-1 and TRBJ2-2; no reliable D call. Germline CDR1 and CDR2: SGHAT and FQDESV (reference sequence). V lost 5 bases and J 6 bases, leaving 16 bases between the germline ends. The CDR3 sequence is 15 residues long. The CDR3 reads CASSKGPLSPGELFF. Here the CDR3 DNA reads TGTGCCAGCAGCAAGGGTCCCCTCTCCCCCGGGGAGCTGTTTTTT.

V usage is TRBV30 and J usage is TRBJ2-5, with 7 bases matching TRBD1. V lost 3 bases, J lost 2 bases, and 0 bases stayed unmatched. Looked up from germline, CDR1 is GTSNPN and CDR2 is SVGIG (reference sequence). CDR3 length: 12 residues. The CDR3 nucleotides read TGTGCCTGGAGACAGGGGCAAGAGACCCAGTACTTC. The encoded protein is CAWRQGQETQYF.

The chain uses TRBV7-2 and TRBJ1-4; D is possibly TRBD1 (6 bases). The germline V gene has CDR1 SGHTA and CDR2 FQGNSA. Trimming removed 3 bases from V and 12 bases from J, with 20 bases in between. The CDR3 sequence is 15 residues long. The CDR3 DNA reads as TGTGCCAGCAGCTTCCTCAGGGGTGGGGTTAGAGAACTGTTTTTT. Its protein product is CASSFLRGGVRELFF. Full variable domain (remainder filled in from reference TRBV7-2 and TRBJ1-4): GAGVSQSPSNKVTEKGKDVELRCDPISGHTALYWYRQSLGQGLEFLIYFQGNSAPDKSGLPSDRFSAERTGGSVSTLTIQRTQQEDSAVYLCASSFLRGGVRELFFGSGTQLSVL.

The chain uses TRBV6-5 and TRBJ2-7, with a tentative D call TRBD1 (6 bases). The CDR3 spans 14 residues. The germline V gene encodes CDR1 MNHEY and CDR2 SVGAGI. With 2 bases removed from V and 6 bases from J, the gap between germline ends came to 14 bases. The CDR3 loop is CASSYGQGLVEQYF. In DNA, the CDR3 is TGTGCCAGCAGTTACGGTCAGGGGTTGGTCGAGCAGTACTTC.

V gene TRBV18 combines with J gene TRBJ2-7; possible D gene TRBD1, 6 bases. From germline, CDR1 is KGHSH and CDR2 LQKENI. V lost 3 bases to trimming and J lost 6 bases, with 15 bases between them. This CDR3 contains 14 residues. CDR3 loop: CASSPGRGRIEQYF. The CDR3 region has the DNA TGTGCCAGCTCACCGGGCAGGGGAAGGATCGAGCAGTACTTC.

The chain joins TRBV7-2 to TRBJ2-7, with D unresolved. The CDR3 runs to 14 residues. Germline V gene sequence: CDR1 SGHTA, CDR2 FQGNSA. Trimming removed 7 bases at V and 0 bases at J, with 13 bases between. CDR3 region: CASTQASFSYEQYF. CDR3 bases: TGTGCCAGCACCCAGGCCTCTTTCTCCTACGAGCAGTACTTC.

This clone was detected only once. The chain links TRBV18 to TRBJ1-1; D not resolved. V shed 4 bases and J shed 2 bases, with 5 bases lying between them. Germline loops: CDR1 KGHSH, CDR2 LQKENI. This CDR3 contains 12 residues. For the CDR3, the DNA is TGTGCCAGCTCACGTCCAAACACTGAAGCTTTCTTT. It specifies CASSRPNTEAFF.

Here the CDR3 reads CASRSSGSGTEAFF. CDR3 in DNA: TGTGCCAGCAGGTCTTCAGGGTCGGGCACTGAAGCTTTCTTT. The chain carries TRBV28 and TRBJ1-1; maybe TRBD1 (5 bases). This CDR3 has 14 amino acids. Trimming removed 6 bases at V and 4 bases at J, with 15 bases between. Germline values: CDR1 MDHEN, CDR2 SYDVKM.

This chain joins TRBV6-5 and TRBJ2-7, with TRBD1 as a possible D gene (6 bases). CDR1 and CDR2 from the germline V gene are MNHEY and SVGAGI. Trimming took 7 bases from V and 0 from J, leaving 16 bases between them. This CDR3 contains 15 residues. The CDR3 DNA sequence: TGTGCCAGCACTCCAATGACAGGAGGCTCCTACGAGCAGTACTTC. It encodes CASTPMTGGSYEQYF.

The chain has TRBV10-1 and TRBJ2-7, with 12 bases identical to TRBD1. Germline V gene sequence: CDR1 WNHNN, CDR2 SYGVQD (reference sequence). There are 14 residues in the CDR3. J was trimmed by 6 bases and V by 3 bases; bases with no gene match: 3. CDR3 amino acids: CASSEGTGGGEQYF. In DNA, the CDR3 is TGCGCCAGCAGTGAAGGGACAGGGGGCGGCGAGCAGTACTTC.

In DNA, the CDR3 is TGTGCCAGCAGCGACAGGGGATACAACTATGGCTACACCTTC. Translating gives CASSDRGYNYGYTF. The chain couples TRBV9 to TRBJ1-2; 7 nucleotides agree with TRBD1. This CDR3 spans 14 amino acids. Germline lookup yields CDR1 SGDLS and CDR2 YYNGEE. V shed 3 bases and J 2 bases; nucleotides not matched to a gene: 4.

The chain employs TRBV6-1 and TRBJ1-1; no clear D gene. The CDR3 has 13 amino acids. The germline gives CDR1 MNHNS, CDR2 SASEGT. Between the trimmed V and J ends, which lost 7 bases and 6 bases, there was a span of 15 bases. The CDR3 sequence is CASIKELGAEAFF. The CDR3 nucleotides are TGTGCCAGCATCAAGGAATTGGGAGCTGAAGCTTTCTTT.